Listed below are T cell receptor beta chains from one sample, sequenced in a study of blood T cell repertoires in COVID-19. TCRdb's table, derived via immunoSEQ multiplex PCR, lists solely in-frame clones and lacks some. The table lists 100,000 to 150,000 clones, 86% of them singletons. Sequencing used peripheral blood. All receptors derive from a human donor in a cohort sampled during active COVID-19. The CDR3 runs from the conserved cysteine through the conserved F or W. Each record gives: clone size, D gene, V gene, J gene, CDR3 protein, CDR3 DNA. A D gene is named only where the DNA matches it firmly. Clone size is shown for a subset of rows, as once, few, many or a class of expanded clone.

>NA|TRBD1|TRBV15|TRBJ1-6
CATSRDKGAEGPLHF
TGTGCCACCAGCAGAGATAAGGGGGCGGAGGGACCCCTCCACTTT
>NA|TRBD1|TRBV5-6|TRBJ2-1
CASSFGQDSYNEQFF
TGTGCCAGCAGCTTTGGACAGGACTCCTACAATGAGCAGTTCTTC
>NA|TRBD2|TRBV5-4|TRBJ2-1
CASSLETSGLPKFF
TGTGCCAGCAGCTTGGAGACTAGCGGCCTCCCAAAGTTCTTC
>NA|NA|TRBV27|TRBJ2-3
CASSLRGLSTDTQYF
TGTGCCAGCAGTTTAAGAGGGCTCTCCACAGATACGCAGTATTTT
>NA|NA|TRBV4-2|TRBJ2-1
CASSQESSVYNEQFF
TGTGCCAGCAGCCAAGAAAGTAGCGTATACAATGAGCAGTTCTTC
>NA|NA|TRBV2|TRBJ1-5
CASSDRGLRPQHF
TGTGCCAGCAGTGACAGGGGTCTAAGGCCCCAGCATTTT
>NA|NA|TRBV19|TRBJ1-1
CASNSGGSSTEAFF
TGTGCCAGTAATTCCGGGGGGTCTAGCACTGAAGCTTTCTTT
>NA|TRBD2|TRBV10-3|TRBJ2-1
CAISESGTSGNPNEQFF
TGTGCCATCAGTGAGTCAGGGACTAGCGGGAACCCCAATGAGCAGTTCTTC
>NA|TRBD2|TRBV29-1|TRBJ2-4
CSVGTSGRADIQYF
TGCAGCGTTGGGACTAGCGGGAGAGCAGACATTCAGTACTTC
>NA|NA|TRBV19|TRBJ2-2
CASSIAGADTGELFF
TGTGCCAGTAGTATTGCGGGCGCCGACACCGGGGAGCTGTTTTTT
>NA|TRBD2|TRBV7-2|TRBJ2-5
CASSRASGSGETQYF
TGTGCCAGCAGCAGAGCTAGCGGGAGCGGGGAGACCCAGTACTTC
>NA|TRBD2|TRBV29-1|TRBJ2-7
CSVSGGGHLTPYEQYF
TGCAGCGTTTCCGGGGGGGGACACCTAACACCCTACGAGCAGTACTTC
>NA|TRBD1|TRBV24-1|TRBJ2-1
CATSAHRDRAYNEQFF
TGTGCCACCAGTGCCCACCGGGACAGGGCGTACAATGAGCAGTTCTTC
>NA|TRBD1|TRBV28|TRBJ1-6
CASTRDRLNSPLHF
TGTGCCAGCACCAGGGACAGGCTTAATTCACCCCTCCACTTT
>NA|NA|TRBV6-2/TRBV6-3|TRBJ2-1
CASSYSDIGSSYEQFF
TGTGCCAGCAGTTACTCTGACATCGGGAGTTCGTATGAGCAGTTCTTC
>NA|NA|TRBV11-2|TRBJ1-1
CASSLSPGQLNTEAFF
TGTGCCAGCAGCTTATCGCCAGGGCAGCTGAACACTGAAGCTTTCTTT
>NA|NA|TRBV19|TRBJ2-1
CASSISGKTYNEQFF
TGTGCCAGTAGTATTTCAGGGAAAACCTACAATGAGCAGTTCTTC
>once|TRBD2|TRBV27|TRBJ2-1
CASSLGARAGVYNEQFF
TGTGCCAGCAGTTTAGGGGCAAGAGCGGGAGTCTACAATGAGCAGTTCTTC
>NA|TRBD1|TRBV5-1|TRBJ2-7
CASSLARFRTGKGYEQYF
TGCGCCAGCAGCTTGGCTCGGTTTAGGACAGGGAAAGGCTACGAGCAGTACTTC
>NA|TRBD2|TRBV7-8|TRBJ2-1
CASSLGRGRAHNEQFF
TGTGCCAGCAGCTTAGGTCGCGGGAGGGCTCACAATGAGCAGTTCTTC
>once|TRBD2|TRBV28|TRBJ2-7
CASSLSGGAYEQYF
TGTGCCAGCAGTTTAAGCGGGGGGGCCTACGAGCAGTACTTC
>NA|TRBD1|TRBV5-1|TRBJ1-2
CASSVTGTGSYGYTF
TGCGCCAGCAGCGTAACCGGGACAGGGAGCTATGGCTACACCTTC
>NA|TRBD2|TRBV12-3/TRBV12-4|TRBJ2-1
CASGLAGVRFIFF
TGTGCCAGCGGACTAGCGGGAGTTCGCTTTATTTTCTTC
>NA|NA|TRBV19|TRBJ2-5
CASNRRGETQYF
TGTGCCAGTAATCGTCGCGGAGAGACCCAGTACTTC
>few|TRBD2|TRBV19|TRBJ2-1
CASSIKGATSARTNNEQFF
TGTGCCAGTAGTATAAAAGGGGCGACTAGCGCGAGGACCAATAATGAGCAGTTCTTC